A selection of T cell receptor beta chains follows, all from one sample in a study of CD8+ T cells in alopecia areata. Data came from immunoSEQ multiplex PCR; TCRdb stores just in-frame clones and leaves some out. The table includes 150,000 to 200,000 clones, less than 80% detected once. Here the sequenced sample was CD8+ T cells sorted from blood, taken at week 0. The receptors stem from a human donor with alopecia areata. Both conserved end residues are part of each CDR3.

TRBJ2-7 | 13 | TRBV7-6 | CASSWGTGYEQYF
TRBJ1-2 | 15 | TRBV5-1 | CASSVGDTANYGYTF
TRBJ1-2 | 14 | TRBV29-1 | CSVEKVQGIYGYTF
TRBJ1-2 | 14 | TRBV29-1 | CSVIQGQISEGYTF
TRBJ2-1 | 14 | TRBV6-5 | CASSYFNSGPEQFF
TRBJ2-5 | 14 | TRBV6-6 | CASGGQLIQETQYF
TRBJ1-5 | 14 | TRBV25-1 | CASHQGGSNQPQHF
TRBJ2-1 | 13 | TRBV11-2 | CASSAWDYNEQFF
TRBJ2-3 | 12 | TRBV7-6 | CASSLVPDTQYF
TRBJ2-7 | 14 | TRBV13 | CASSVRRATYEQYF
TRBJ2-1 | 15 | TRBV7-2 | CASSSGQSSYNEQFF
TRBJ1-1 | 14 | TRBV30 | CAWSVGGLNTEAFF
TRBJ2-1 | 19 | TRBV5-6 | CASSLGPPTSGGARGEQFF
TRBJ1-2 | 14 | TRBV14 | CASSPWTPSYGYTF
TRBJ2-1 | 14 | TRBV13 | CASSLGRGYNEQFF
TRBJ2-7 | 13 | TRBV7-6 | CASSLGPEGEQYF
TRBJ2-3 | 15 | TRBV5-8 | CASSKGTGNTDTQYF
TRBJ1-3 | 13 | TRBV5-1 | CASSESSGNTIYF
TRBJ2-1 | 12 | TRBV29-1 | CSVSPSYNEQFF
TRBJ1-4 | 15 | TRBV29-1 | CSVREGGATNEKLFF
TRBJ1-6 | 17 | TRBV9 | CASSVESRSTYNSPLHF
TRBJ2-1 | 13 | TRBV5-6 | CASSFSTYNEQFF
TRBJ2-5 | 14 | TRBV11-2 | CASSLTQGAETQYF
TRBJ2-1 | 15 | TRBV30 | CAWSRQGTSYNEQFF
TRBJ2-7 | 14 | TRBV15 | CATSTRRGTYEQYF
TRBJ2-7 | 12 | TRBV29-1 | CSVEVTTYEQYF
TRBJ2-1 | 21 | TRBV5-1 | CASSLAAPRLLDRVYYNEQFF
TRBJ2-3 | 16 | TRBV9 | CASSVDSLPSTDTQYF
TRBJ2-2 | 16 | TRBV7-9 | CASSPQGGRSTGELFF
TRBJ2-7 | 15 | TRBV10-3 | CAIRGDFGQGYEQYF
TRBJ1-5 | 16 | TRBV4-1 | CASSPSGGPEGQPQHF